The present TCR beta chain was sequenced within a study of shared T cell receptors in the human thymus. Method: immunoSEQ multiplex PCR; TCRdb's copy keeps in-frame clones and lacks some. The sample holds roughly 700,000 clones, 88% seen once. The same sample was also used in a study of human thymus T cells. Per that study: Those donating were healthy Finnish infants in corrective surgery for congenital heart defects. Thymus tissue was removed during corrective cardiac surgery. Repertoires sampled from thymus and blood appeared biased in V and J gene usage. Overlap was high between thymic repertoires from unrelated individuals, as reported in related research.

The receptor was isolated from a boy under three years old with a congenital heart defect. The sample taken for sequencing was thymocytes.

The CDR3 coding sequence is TGTGCCAGCAGTTTACTAGCGGGGGTCTCCTACAATGAGCAGTTCTTC. It encodes CASSLLAGVSYNEQFF. This sequence joins TRBV27 and TRBJ2-1; TRBD2 matches 10 bases. The CDR3 sequence is 16 residues long. Looked up from germline, CDR1 is MNHEY and CDR2 is SMNVEV (reference sequence). After removal of 2 bases from V and 0 bases from J, the junction contained 1 base not matched to a gene.